This T cell receptor (beta chain) was sequenced for a study of T cells in Graves' hyperthyroidism and ophthalmopathy. It was RNA transcripts that yielded the amplified TCR beta CDR3 regions. The HTBI primer set drove a first-round RT-PCR of the TCR CDR3. Using its own MiXCR run on the multiplex PCR reads, TCRdb lists one record per CDR3 protein. The sample has hundreds of thousands of distinct CDR3 sequences; 15% to 18% are singletons. Overall study findings and caveats: The model predicted ophthalmopathy a median around six months before onset. Most thyroid clonotypes with frequency above 0.001 were detected in blood.

This clonotype turned up a few times. The target antigen is unknown. The diagnoses drew upon clinical symptoms, serum thyroxine and TRAb, thyroid ultrasound and orbital computed tomography. The CDR3 totals 17 residues. V lost 2 bases and J 5 bases, leaving 19 bases between the germline ends. Germline V CDR1 and CDR2: SGHDN, FVKESK. The genes are TRBV14 and TRBJ2-1; possibly TRBD1 or TRBD2 for D (5 bases each). The sample was blood. This sequence originates from a woman aged 18-29 years with Graves' hyperthyroidism. This chain's CDR3 is CASSQHSGRRLNNEQFF. The CDR3 DNA reads TGTGCCAGCAGCCAACACTCGGGACGGAGACTTAACAATGAGCAGTTCTTC.